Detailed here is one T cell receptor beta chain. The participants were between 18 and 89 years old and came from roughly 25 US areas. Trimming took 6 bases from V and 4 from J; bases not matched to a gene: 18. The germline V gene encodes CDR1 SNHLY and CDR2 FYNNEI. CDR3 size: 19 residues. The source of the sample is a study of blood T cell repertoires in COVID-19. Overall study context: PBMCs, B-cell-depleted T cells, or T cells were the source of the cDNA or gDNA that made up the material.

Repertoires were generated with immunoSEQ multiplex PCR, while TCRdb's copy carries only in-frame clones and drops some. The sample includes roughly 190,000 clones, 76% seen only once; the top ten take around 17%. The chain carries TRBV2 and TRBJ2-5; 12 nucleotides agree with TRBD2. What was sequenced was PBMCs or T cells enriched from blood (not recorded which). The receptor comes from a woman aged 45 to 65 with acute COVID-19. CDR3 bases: TGTGCCAGCAGCCTTCCCAAAGGACTAGCGGGGCTCAAAGGAGAGACCCAGTACTTC. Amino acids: CASSLPKGLAGLKGETQYF.